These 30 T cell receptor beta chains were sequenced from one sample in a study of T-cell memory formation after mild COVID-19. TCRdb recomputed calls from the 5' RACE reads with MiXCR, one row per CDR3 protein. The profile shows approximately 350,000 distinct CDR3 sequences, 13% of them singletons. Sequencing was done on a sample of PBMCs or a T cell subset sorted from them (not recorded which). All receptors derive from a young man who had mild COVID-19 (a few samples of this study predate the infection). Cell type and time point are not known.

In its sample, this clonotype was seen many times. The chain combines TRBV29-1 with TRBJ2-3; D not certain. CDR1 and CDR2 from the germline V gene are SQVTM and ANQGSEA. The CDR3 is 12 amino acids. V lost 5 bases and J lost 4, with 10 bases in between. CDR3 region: CSVLLESDTQYF. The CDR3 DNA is TGCAGCGTTCTATTAGAGTCAGATACGCAGTATTTT.

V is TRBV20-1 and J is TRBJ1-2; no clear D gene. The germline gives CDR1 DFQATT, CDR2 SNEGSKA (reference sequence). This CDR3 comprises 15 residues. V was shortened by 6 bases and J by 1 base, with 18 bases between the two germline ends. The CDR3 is CSAPLRPGINYGYTF. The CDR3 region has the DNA TGCAGTGCGCCCCTAAGGCCGGGGATTAACTATGGCTACACCTTC.

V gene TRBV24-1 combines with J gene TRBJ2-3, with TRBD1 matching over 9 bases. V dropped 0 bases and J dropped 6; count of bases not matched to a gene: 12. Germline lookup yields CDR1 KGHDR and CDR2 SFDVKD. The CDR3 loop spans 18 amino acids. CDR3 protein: CATSDLETGQGSADTQYF. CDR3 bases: TGTGCCACCAGTGATTTGGAGACGGGACAGGGCTCGGCGGATACGCAGTATTTT.

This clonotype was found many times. CDR3 nucleotide sequence: TGTGCCAGCAGCTCTCGAGCCACCGGGGAGCTGTTTTTT. Translated: CASSSRATGELFF. This sequence joins TRBV9 and TRBJ2-2; D is undetermined. This CDR3 has 13 amino acids. Looked up from germline, CDR1 is SGDLS and CDR2 is YYNGEE. With 4 bases removed from V and 4 bases from J, the gap between germline ends came to 8 bases. Full variable domain (rest looked up from reference TRBV9 and TRBJ2-2): DSGVTQTPKHLITATGQRVTLRCSPRSGDLSVYWYQQSLDQGLQFLIQYYNGEERAKGNILERFSAQQFPDLHSELNLSSLELGDSALYFCASSSRATGELFFGEGSRLTVL.

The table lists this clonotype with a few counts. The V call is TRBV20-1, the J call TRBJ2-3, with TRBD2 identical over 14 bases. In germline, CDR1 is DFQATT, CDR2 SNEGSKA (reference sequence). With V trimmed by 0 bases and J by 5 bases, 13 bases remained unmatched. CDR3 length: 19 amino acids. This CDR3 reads CSAREPQGGTSGGRDTQYF. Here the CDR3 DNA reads TGCAGTGCTAGAGAGCCCCAAGGCGGGACTAGCGGGGGTAGAGATACGCAGTATTTT.

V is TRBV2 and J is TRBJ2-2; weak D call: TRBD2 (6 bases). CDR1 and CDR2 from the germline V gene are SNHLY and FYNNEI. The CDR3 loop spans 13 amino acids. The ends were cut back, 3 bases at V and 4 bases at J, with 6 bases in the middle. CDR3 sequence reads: CASSEGGTGELFF. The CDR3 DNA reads TGTGCCAGCAGTGAGGGGGGCACCGGGGAGCTGTTTTTT.

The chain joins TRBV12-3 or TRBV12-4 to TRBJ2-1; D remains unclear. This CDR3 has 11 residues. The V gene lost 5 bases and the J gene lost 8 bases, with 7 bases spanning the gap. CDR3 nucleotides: TGTGCCAGCAGTAAGCCCCATGAGCAGTTCTTC. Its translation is CASSKPHEQFF.

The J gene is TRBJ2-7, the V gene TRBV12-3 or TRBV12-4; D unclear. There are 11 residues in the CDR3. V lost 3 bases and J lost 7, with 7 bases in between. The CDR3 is CASSFGLEQYV. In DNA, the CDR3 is TGTGCCAGCAGTTTCGGGTTGGAGCAGTACGTC.

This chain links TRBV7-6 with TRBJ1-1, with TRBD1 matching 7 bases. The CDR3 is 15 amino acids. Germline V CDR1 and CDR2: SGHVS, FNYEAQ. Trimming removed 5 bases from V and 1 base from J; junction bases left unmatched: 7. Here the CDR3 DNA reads TGTGCCAGCAGCCAACAGGGGAGGGGGAACACTGAAGCTTTCTTT. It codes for CASSQQGRGNTEAFF.

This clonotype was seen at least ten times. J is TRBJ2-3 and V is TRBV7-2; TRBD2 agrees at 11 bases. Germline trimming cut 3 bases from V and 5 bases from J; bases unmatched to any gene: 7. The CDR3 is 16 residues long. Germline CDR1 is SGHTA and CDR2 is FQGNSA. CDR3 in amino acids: CASSLHRLAGQDTQYF. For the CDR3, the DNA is TGTGCCAGCAGCTTGCACCGACTAGCGGGGCAAGATACGCAGTATTTT.

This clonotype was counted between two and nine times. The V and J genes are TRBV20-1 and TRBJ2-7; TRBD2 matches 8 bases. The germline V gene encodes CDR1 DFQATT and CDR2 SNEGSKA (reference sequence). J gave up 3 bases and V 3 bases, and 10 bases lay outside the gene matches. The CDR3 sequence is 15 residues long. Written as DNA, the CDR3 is TGCAGTGCTAGGACCCGGGGGGGGTTCTTCTACGAGCAGTACGTC. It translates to CSARTRGGFFYEQYV.

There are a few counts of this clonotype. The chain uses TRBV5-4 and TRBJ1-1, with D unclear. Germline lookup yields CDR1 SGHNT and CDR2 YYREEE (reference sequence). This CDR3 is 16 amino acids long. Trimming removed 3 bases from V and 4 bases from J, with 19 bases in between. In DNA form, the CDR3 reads TGTGCCAGCAGCTGGGCCGCGGAACGCAAGGGCACTGAAGCTTTCTTT. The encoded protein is CASSWAAERKGTEAFF.

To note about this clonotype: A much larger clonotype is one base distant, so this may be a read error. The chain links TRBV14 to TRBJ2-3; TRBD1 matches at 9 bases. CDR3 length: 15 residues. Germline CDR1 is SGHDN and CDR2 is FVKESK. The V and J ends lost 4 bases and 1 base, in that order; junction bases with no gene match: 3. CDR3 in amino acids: CASSPWTGGTDTQYF. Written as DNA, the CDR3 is TGTGCCAGCAGCCCATGGACAGGGGGCACAGATACGCAGTATTTT.

CDR3 nucleotides: TGTGCCAGCTCACCACCGGGGAAAGAGACCCAGTACTTC. Protein: CASSPPGKETQYF. V is TRBV18 and J is TRBJ2-5; D unresolved. This CDR3 has 13 residues. CDR1 is KGHSH, CDR2 LQKENI, per germline. The ends were cut back, 0 bases at V and 3 bases at J, with 5 bases in the middle. Variable domain in full (rest from reference TRBV18 and TRBJ2-5): NAGVMQNPRHLVRRRGQEARLRCSPMKGHSHVYWYRQLPEEGLKFMVYLQKENIIDESGMPKERFSAEFPKEGPSILRIQQVVRGDSAAYFCASSPPGKETQYFGPGTRLLVL.

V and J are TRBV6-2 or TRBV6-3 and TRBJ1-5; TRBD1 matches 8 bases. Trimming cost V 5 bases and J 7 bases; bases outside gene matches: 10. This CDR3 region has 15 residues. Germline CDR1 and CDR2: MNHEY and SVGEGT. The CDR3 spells CASSVRQGMGQPQHF. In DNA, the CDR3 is TGTGCCAGCAGTGTCCGACAGGGGATGGGACAGCCCCAGCATTTT.

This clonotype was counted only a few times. The CDR3 nucleotides are TGTGCCTGGAGTCAACAGGGGTCTTTTCGCATTCAGTACTTC. Amino acid sequence: CAWSQQGSFRIQYF. V is TRBV30 and J is TRBJ2-4, with 7 bases matching TRBD1. Germline CDR1 and CDR2: GTSNPN and SVGIG (reference sequence). This CDR3 has 14 amino acids. Unmatched junction bases numbered 10, after V lost 2 bases and J lost 9 bases.

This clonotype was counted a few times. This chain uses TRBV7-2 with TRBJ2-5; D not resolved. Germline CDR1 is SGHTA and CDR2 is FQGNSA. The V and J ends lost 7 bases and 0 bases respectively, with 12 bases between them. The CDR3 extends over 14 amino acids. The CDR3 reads CASNYSPYQETQYF. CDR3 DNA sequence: TGTGCCAGCAACTATTCCCCGTACCAAGAGACCCAGTACTTC.

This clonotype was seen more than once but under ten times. The CDR3 region is CASSVVGPEAFF. The CDR3 DNA reads TGCGCCAGCAGTGTGGTGGGACCTGAAGCTTTCTTT. V usage is TRBV5-1 and J usage is TRBJ1-1; possible D gene TRBD1, 5 bases. The CDR3 contains 12 residues. V was pared by 5 bases and J by 6 bases, with 11 bases between. Germline CDR1 SGHRS, CDR2 YFSETQ.

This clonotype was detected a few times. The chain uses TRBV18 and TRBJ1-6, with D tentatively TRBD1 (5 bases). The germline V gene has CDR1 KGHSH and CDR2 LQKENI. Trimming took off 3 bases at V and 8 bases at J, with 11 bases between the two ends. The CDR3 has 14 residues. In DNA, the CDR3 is TGTGCCAGCTCACCGCGGGGCAGAGATTCACCCCTCCACTTT. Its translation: CASSPRGRDSPLHF. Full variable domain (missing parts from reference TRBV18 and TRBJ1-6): NAGVMQNPRHLVRRRGQEARLRCSPMKGHSHVYWYRQLPEEGLKFMVYLQKENIIDESGMPKERFSAEFPKEGPSILRIQQVVRGDSAAYFCASSPRGRDSPLHFGNGTRLTVT.

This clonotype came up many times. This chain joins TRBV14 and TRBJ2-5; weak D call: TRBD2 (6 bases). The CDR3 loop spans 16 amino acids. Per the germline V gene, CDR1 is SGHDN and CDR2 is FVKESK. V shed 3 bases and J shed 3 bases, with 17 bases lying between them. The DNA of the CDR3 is TGTGCCAGCAGCCAGCTAACGGGACTCGGCGAAGAGACCCAGTACTTC. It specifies CASSQLTGLGEETQYF.

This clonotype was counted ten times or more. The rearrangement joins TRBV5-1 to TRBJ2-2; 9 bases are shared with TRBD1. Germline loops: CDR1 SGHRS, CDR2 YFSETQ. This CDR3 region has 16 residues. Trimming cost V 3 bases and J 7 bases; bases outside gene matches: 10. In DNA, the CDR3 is TGCGCCAGCAGCTCCAGGGGGACAGGGTCCGTCGGGGAGCTGTTTTTT. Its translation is CASSSRGTGSVGELFF.

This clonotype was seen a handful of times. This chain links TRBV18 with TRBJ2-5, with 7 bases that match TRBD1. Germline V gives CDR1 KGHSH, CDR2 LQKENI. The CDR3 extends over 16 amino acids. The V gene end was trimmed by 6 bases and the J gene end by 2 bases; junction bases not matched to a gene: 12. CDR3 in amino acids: CASSRTIPGQQETQYF. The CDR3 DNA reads TGTGCCAGCTCCCGCACTATACCGGGACAGCAAGAGACCCAGTACTTC.

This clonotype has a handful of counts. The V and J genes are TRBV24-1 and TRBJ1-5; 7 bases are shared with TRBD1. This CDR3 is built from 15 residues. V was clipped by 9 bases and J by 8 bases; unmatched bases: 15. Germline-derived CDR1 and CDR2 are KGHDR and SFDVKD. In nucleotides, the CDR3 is TGTGCCACCTCAGCTCACGACAGGGCCGCTGAGCCCCAGCATTTT. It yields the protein CATSAHDRAAEPQHF.

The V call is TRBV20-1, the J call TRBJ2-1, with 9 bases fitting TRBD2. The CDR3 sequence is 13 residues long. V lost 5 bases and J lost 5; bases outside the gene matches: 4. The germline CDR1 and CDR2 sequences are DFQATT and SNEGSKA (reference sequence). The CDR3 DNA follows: TGCAGTGCTCCGGCTAGCGGGGACAATGAGCAGTTCTTC. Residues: CSAPASGDNEQFF.

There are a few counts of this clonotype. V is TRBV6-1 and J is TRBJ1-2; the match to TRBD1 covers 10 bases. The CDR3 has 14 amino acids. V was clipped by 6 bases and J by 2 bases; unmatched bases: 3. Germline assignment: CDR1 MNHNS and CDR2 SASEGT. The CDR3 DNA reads TGTGCCAGCAGCAGACAGGGGGCGAACTATGGCTACACCTTC. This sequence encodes CASSRQGANYGYTF.

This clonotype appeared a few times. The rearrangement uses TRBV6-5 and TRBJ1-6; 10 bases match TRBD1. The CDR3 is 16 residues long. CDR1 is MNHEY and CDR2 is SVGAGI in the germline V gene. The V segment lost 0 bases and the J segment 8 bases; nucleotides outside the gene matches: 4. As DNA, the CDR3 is TGTGCCAGCAGTTACTCGGCGGGACAGGGGCATTCACCCCTCCACTTT. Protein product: CASSYSAGQGHSPLHF.

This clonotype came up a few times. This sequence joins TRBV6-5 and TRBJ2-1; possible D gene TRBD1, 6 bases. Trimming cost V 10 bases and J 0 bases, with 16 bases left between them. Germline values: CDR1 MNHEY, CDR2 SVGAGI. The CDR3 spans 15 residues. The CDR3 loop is CATQTGFNSYNEQFF. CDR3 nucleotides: TGTGCCACCCAAACAGGGTTCAACTCCTACAATGAGCAGTTCTTC.

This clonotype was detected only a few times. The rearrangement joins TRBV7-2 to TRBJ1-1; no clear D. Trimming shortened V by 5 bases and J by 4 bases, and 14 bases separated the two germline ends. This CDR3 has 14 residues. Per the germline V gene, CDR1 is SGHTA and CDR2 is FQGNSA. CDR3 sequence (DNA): TGTGCCAGCAGCGTCAATGCGGTCCCCACTGAAGCTTTCTTT. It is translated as CASSVNAVPTEAFF.

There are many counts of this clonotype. The CDR3 nucleotides read TGTGCCAGCAGTTACCAGGGCCCGACCTACGAGCAGTACGTC. Encoded protein: CASSYQGPTYEQYV. The rearrangement uses TRBV6-6 and TRBJ2-7, with D possibly matching TRBD1 (5 bases). The CDR3 is 14 residues long. V was clipped by 2 bases and J by 2 bases, with 10 bases between them. Germline V CDR1 and CDR2: MNHNY, SVGAGI (reference sequence).

CDR3 nucleotides: TGTGCCAGCAGCCAATCACTAGCGGGCTCGGGTGATACGCAGTATTTT. Protein sequence: CASSQSLAGSGDTQYF. J is TRBJ2-3 and V is TRBV4-2; 9 nucleotides align to TRBD2. The germline V gene has CDR1 LGHNA and CDR2 YNFKEQ. CDR3 length: 16 amino acids. Trimming at V came to 2 bases and at J to 6 bases, leaving 9 bases not matched to a gene.